Sequencing of this T cell receptor beta chain was carried out in a study of PD-1 blockade in classical Hodgkin lymphoma. Notes on the study in general: By cycle point C4D1, TCR diversity had risen significantly in CD4+ cells (but not CD8+ cells). Causes of the repertoire differences remain undefined, possibly disease activity or prior therapy. It was reported that newly diagnosed patients had less baseline TCR diversity than healthy donors.

For this clone: What it binds is unknown.

The assay was immunoSEQ multiplex PCR, and TCRdb's table has in-frame clones only and misses some. The top ten hold 15% to 20% of the sample, which has roughly 100,000 clones, 89% seen once. Described time point: cycle 4 day 1 (C4D1), after less than seven weeks of nivolumab. Relapses following autologous stem cell transplantation were seen in all patients, with brentuximab vedotin exposure varying. The length of the CDR3 is 13 residues. Trimming at V came to 4 bases and at J to 6 bases, leaving 5 bases not matched to a gene. Germline V gene lookup returns CDR1 SQVTM and CDR2 ANQGSEA. This chain uses TRBV29-1 with TRBJ2-1; TRBD2 agrees at 8 bases. This material consisted of peripheral blood mononuclear cells (PBMCs), taken before the fourth cycle of nivolumab. The sequence came from a human donor with classical Hodgkin lymphoma. CDR3 region: CSVGELAANEQFF. CDR3 DNA sequence: TGCAGCGTTGGGGAACTAGCGGCCAATGAGCAGTTCTTC.